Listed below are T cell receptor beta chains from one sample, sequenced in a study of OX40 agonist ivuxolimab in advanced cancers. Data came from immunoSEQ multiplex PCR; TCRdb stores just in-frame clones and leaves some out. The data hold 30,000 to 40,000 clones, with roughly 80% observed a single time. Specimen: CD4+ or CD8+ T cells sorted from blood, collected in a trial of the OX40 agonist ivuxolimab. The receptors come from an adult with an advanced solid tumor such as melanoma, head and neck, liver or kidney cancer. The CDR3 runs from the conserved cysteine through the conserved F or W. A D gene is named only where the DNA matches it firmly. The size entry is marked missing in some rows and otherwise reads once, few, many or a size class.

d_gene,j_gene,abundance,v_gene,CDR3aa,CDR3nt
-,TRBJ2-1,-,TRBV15,CATSRGGWEQFF,TGTGCCACCAGCAGAGGCGGGTGGGAGCAGTTCTTC
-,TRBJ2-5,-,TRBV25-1,CASSELPIVGETQYF,TGTGCCAGCAGTGAACTCCCGATAGTCGGAGAGACCCAGTACTTC
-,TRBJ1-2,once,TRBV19,CASSGGTSGYTF,TGTGCCAGTAGTGGAGGGACGTCCGGCTACACCTTC
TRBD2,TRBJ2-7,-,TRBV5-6,CASSWGASGRLYEQYF,TGTGCCAGCAGCTGGGGTGCTAGCGGGAGGTTATACGAGCAGTACTTC
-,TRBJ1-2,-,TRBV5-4,CASSIGTERGYTF,TGTGCCAGCAGCATTGGGACGGAACGTGGCTACACCTTC
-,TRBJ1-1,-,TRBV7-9,CASSFAPETEAFF,TGTGCCAGCAGCTTTGCACCCGAGACTGAAGCTTTCTTT
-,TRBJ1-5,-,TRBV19,CASSASVRGNQPQHF,TGTGCCAGTAGTGCCTCGGTGAGGGGCAATCAGCCCCAGCATTTT
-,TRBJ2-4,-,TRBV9,CASSVRGDDGAKNIQYF,TGTGCCAGCAGCGTAAGGGGGGATGATGGAGCCAAAAACATTCAGTACTTC
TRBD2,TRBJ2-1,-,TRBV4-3,CASSQEGGRAGEQFF,TGCGCCAGCAGCCAAGAGGGGGGGAGGGCCGGTGAGCAGTTCTTC
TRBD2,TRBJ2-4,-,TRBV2,CASKGGRAEDKNIQYF,TGTGCCAGCAAAGGCGGGAGGGCGGAGGACAAAAACATTCAGTACTTC
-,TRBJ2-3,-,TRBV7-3,CASSFGGTDTQYF,TGTGCCAGCAGCTTTGGCGGCACAGATACGCAGTATTTT
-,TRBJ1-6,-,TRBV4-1,CASSQDIARLSYNSPLHF,TGCGCCAGCAGCCAAGATATCGCCAGGCTATCCTATAATTCACCCCTCCACTTT
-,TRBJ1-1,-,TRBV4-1,CASSHQNGGEAFF,TGCGCCAGCAGCCATCAGAACGGCGGAGAAGCTTTCTTT
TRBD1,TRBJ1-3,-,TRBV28,CASSSGTGSGNTIYF,TGTGCCAGCAGTTCCGGGACAGGGTCTGGAAACACCATATATTTT
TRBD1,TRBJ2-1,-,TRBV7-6,CASSAYKGQGYREQFF,TGTGCCAGCAGCGCCTATAAGGGACAGGGCTATCGTGAGCAGTTCTTC
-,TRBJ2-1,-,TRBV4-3,CASSQDLGGSYNEQFF,TGCGCCAGCAGCCAAGACCTTGGGGGCTCCTACAATGAGCAGTTCTTC
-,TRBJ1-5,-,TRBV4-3,CASSQVRGVGQPQHF,TGCGCCAGCAGCCAAGTTAGAGGGGTTGGTCAGCCCCAGCATTTT
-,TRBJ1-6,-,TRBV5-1,CASSFYINSPLHF,TGCGCCAGCAGCTTCTACATAAATTCACCCCTCCACTTT
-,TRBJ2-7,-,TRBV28,CASSIRGPTSGDEQYF,TGTGCCAGCAGTATTAGGGGACCAACAAGTGGGGACGAGCAGTACTTC
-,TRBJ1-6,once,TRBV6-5,CASSYDGLSSPLHF,TGTGCCAGCAGTTACGACGGACTTAGTTCACCCCTCCACTTT
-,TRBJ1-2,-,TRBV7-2,CASSLGTSNYGYTF,TGTGCCAGCAGCTTAGGCACTTCTAACTATGGCTACACCTTC
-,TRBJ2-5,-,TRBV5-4,CASSSALGETQYF,TGTGCCAGCAGCTCTGCCCTGGGGGAGACCCAGTACTTC
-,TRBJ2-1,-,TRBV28,CASSLYKPSSYNEQFF,TGTGCCAGCAGTTTATACAAACCGAGCTCCTACAATGAGCAGTTCTTC
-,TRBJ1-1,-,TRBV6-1,CATYGNGASEAFF,TGTGCCACCTATGGGAACGGGGCGTCTGAAGCTTTCTTT
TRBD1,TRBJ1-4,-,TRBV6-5,CASSYTGGYGEKLFF,TGTGCCAGCAGTTACACAGGGGGCTACGGTGAAAAACTGTTTTTT
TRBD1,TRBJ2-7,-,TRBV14,CASNRDRSGEQYF,TGTGCCAGCAACCGGGACAGGTCGGGGGAGCAGTACTTC
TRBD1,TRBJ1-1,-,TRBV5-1,CASSFGTGRPEAFF,TGCGCCAGCAGCTTCGGGACAGGGAGGCCTGAAGCTTTCTTT
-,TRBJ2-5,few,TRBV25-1,CASSKAGTIETQYF,TGTGCCAGCAGCAAAGCGGGTACTATTGAGACCCAGTACTTC
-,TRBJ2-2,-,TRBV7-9,CASSLRRSNTGELFF,TGTGCCAGCAGCTTACGCCGTAGCAACACCGGGGAGCTGTTTTTT
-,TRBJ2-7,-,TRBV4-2,CASSQDMDAAAEQYF,TGTGCCAGCAGCCAAGACATGGACGCGGCCGCCGAGCAGTACTTC
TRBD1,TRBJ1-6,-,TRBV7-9,CASSSRDRVNSPLHF,TGTGCCAGCAGCTCTCGGGACAGAGTCAATTCACCCCTCCACTTT
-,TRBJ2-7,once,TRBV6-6,CASSLQGGSYEQYF,TGTGCCAGCAGTTTACAGGGAGGCTCCTACGAGCAGTACTTC
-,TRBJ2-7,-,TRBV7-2,CASIAAGAYEQYF,TGTGCCAGCATTGCGGCAGGCGCCTACGAGCAGTACTTC
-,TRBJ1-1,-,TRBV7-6,CASSLLHRTEAFF,TGTGCCAGCAGCTTACTTCACCGGACTGAAGCTTTCTTT
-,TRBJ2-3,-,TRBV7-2,CASSPTGGRNTQYF,TGTGCCAGCAGCCCTACCGGGGGCAGGAATACGCAGTATTTT
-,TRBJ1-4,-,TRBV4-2,CASSQEGRGITNEKLFF,TGTGCCAGCAGCCAAGAGGGCCGGGGCATAACTAATGAAAAACTGTTTTTT
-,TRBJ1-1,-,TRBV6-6,CASSYSPWNTEAFF,TGTGCCAGCAGTTACAGCCCTTGGAACACTGAAGCTTTCTTT
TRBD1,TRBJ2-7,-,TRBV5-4,CASRWQGAYEQYF,TGTGCCAGCAGGTGGCAGGGGGCCTACGAGCAGTACTTC
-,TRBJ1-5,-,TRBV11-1,CASSLEESQPQHF,TGTGCCAGCAGCTTAGAGGAGTCTCAGCCCCAGCATTTT
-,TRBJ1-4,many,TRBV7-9,CASSFGTGTEKLFF,TGTGCCAGCAGCTTTGGAACAGGGACTGAAAAACTGTTTTTT
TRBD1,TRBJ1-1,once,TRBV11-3,CASSSGQDSRAFF,TGTGCCAGCAGCTCCGGACAGGATTCTCGAGCTTTCTTT
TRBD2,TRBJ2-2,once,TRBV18,CASSRGTSDITGELFF,TGTGCCAGCTCACGCGGGACTAGCGACATCACCGGGGAGCTGTTTTTT
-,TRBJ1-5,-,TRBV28,CASSQPSFYQPQHF,TGTGCCAGCAGTCAACCGTCGTTTTATCAGCCCCAGCATTTT
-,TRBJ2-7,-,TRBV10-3,CAIRSGQTAYEQYF,TGTGCCATCAGATCGGGACAAACAGCCTACGAGCAGTACTTC
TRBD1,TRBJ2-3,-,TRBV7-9,CASSPLGTGGSGNTQYF,TGTGCCAGCAGCCCGCTGGGGACAGGGGGCAGCGGAAATACGCAGTATTTT
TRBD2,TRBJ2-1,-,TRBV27,CASNSGGSYNEQFF,TGTGCCAGCAATAGCGGGGGCTCATACAATGAGCAGTTCTTC
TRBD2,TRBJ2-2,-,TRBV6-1,CASGREEAGELFF,TGTGCCAGCGGGAGGGAAGAGGCCGGGGAGCTGTTTTTT
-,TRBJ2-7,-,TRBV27,CASSLLGAYEQYF,TGTGCCAGCAGTTTGCTGGGGGCTTACGAGCAGTACTTC
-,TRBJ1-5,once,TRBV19,CASSAGEDQPQHF,TGTGCCAGTAGCGCAGGGGAGGATCAGCCCCAGCATTTT
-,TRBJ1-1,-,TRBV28,CASRGERALNTEAFF,TGTGCCAGCAGGGGTGAGAGGGCCCTGAACACTGAAGCTTTCTTT
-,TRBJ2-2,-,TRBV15,CATSTRLQGQRTGELFF,TGTGCCACCAGCACAAGACTTCAGGGCCAGCGCACCGGGGAGCTGTTTTTT
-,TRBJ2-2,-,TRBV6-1,CASSDPLVDTGELFF,TGTGCCAGCAGTGATCCGCTGGTAGACACCGGGGAGCTGTTTTTT
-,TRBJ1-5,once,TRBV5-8,CASSYTRGQPQHF,TGTGCCAGCAGTTATACGAGGGGTCAGCCCCAGCATTTT
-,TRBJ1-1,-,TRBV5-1,CASSKDSGHTEAFF,TGCGCCAGCAGCAAGGACAGCGGACACACTGAAGCTTTCTTT
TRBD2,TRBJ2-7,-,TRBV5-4,CASRFQTSDEQYF,TGTGCCAGCAGGTTTCAGACTAGCGACGAGCAGTACTTC